These 30 T cell receptor beta chains share one sample of origin, sequenced in a study of blood T cells in healthy people across ages. Primers used in a second PCR of about 7 to 12 cycles were a sample-barcoded 5' primer and a J-beta primer mix. MiXCR, run by TCRdb on the 5' RACE reads, gives a single entry per CDR3 protein. The profile covers about 680,000 distinct CDR3 sequences, with over 45% appearing a single time and roughly 34% taken by the ten largest. The sample was blood. The receptor set was obtained from an older woman in good health.

Only a few counts were recorded for this clonotype. The chain employs TRBV20-1 and TRBJ2-1; D gene unclear. The germline V gene encodes CDR1 DFQATT and CDR2 SNEGSKA (reference sequence). Trimming removed 1 base at V and 3 bases at J, with 10 bases between. The CDR3 covers 14 residues. The CDR3 sequence is CSARVPRSYNEQFF. Written as DNA, the CDR3 is TGCAGTGCTAGAGTCCCACGAAGCTACAATGAGCAGTTCTTC.

The table lists this clonotype with a few counts. The rearrangement uses TRBV7-2 and TRBJ2-4; 10 positions agree with TRBD2. The germline V gene encodes CDR1 SGHTA and CDR2 FQGNSA. There are 15 residues in the CDR3. Trimming took 5 bases from V and 3 from J; bases not matched to a gene: 4. CDR3 sequence (DNA): TGTGCCAGCAGCCCGATAGCGGGAGGCAAAAACATTCAGTACTTC. Its translation: CASSPIAGGKNIQYF.

The chain has TRBV7-3 and TRBJ2-5, with a possible D match to TRBD2 (5 bases). The J call may be wrong; the DNA end is better matched by TRBJ2-7. Germline V gives CDR1 SGHTA, CDR2 FQGTGA. The CDR3 loop spans 13 amino acids. The CDR3 loop reads CASSSGLGLEQYF. The CDR3, as DNA: TGTGCCAGCAGCTCAGGACTGGGCCTCGAGCAGTACTTC.

CDR3 DNA: TGTGCCAGCAGCCAAGTCTCCGTCGGAAGCTCCTACAATGAGCAGTACTTC. It is translated as CASSQVSVGSSYNEQYF. V gene TRBV4-2 combines with J gene TRBJ2-1, with D unresolved. The J call may be wrong; the DNA end is better matched by TRBJ2-7. The CDR3 length is 17 residues. Per germline, CDR1 LGHNA and CDR2 YNFKEQ.

This clonotype was counted once. The chain uses TRBV10-3 and TRBJ2-5, with D possibly being TRBD1 (6 bases). Germline lookup yields CDR1 ENHRY and CDR2 SYGVKD. The CDR3 totals 14 residues. The V end lost 4 bases, the J end lost 5 bases, and 14 bases lay between the germline ends. CDR3 nucleotide sequence: TGTGCCATCAGTGTAGGGGGAGAGGGCGAGACCCAGTACTTC. Amino acids: CAISVGGEGETQYF.

The rearrangement uses TRBV2 and TRBJ2-5; 8 nucleotides agree with TRBD1. The J call may not be correct, given that the DNA end is closer to TRBJ2-7. The CDR3 consists of 15 residues. Germline V lookup: CDR1 SNHLY, CDR2 FYNNEI. This CDR3 is CASSEAGQGPLEQYF. For the CDR3, the DNA is TGTGCCAGCAGTGAAGCCGGACAGGGTCCCCTCGAGCAGTACTTC.

The chain links TRBV2 to TRBJ1-5; no clear D. The CDR3 length is 16 residues. CDR1 and CDR2 (germline): SNHLY, FYNNEI. V was cut by 2 bases and J by 7 bases, with 18 bases left in between. CDR3 nucleotide sequence: TGTGCCAGCAGTGAATGGGGTGGGAGCAAAAAACAGCCCCAGCATTTT. Its protein product is CASSEWGGSKKQPQHF.

The genes are TRBV20-1 and TRBJ2-6; D uncertain. CDR3 length: 14 residues. CDR1 and CDR2 (germline): DFQATT, SNEGSKA (reference sequence). V dropped 3 bases and J dropped 2 bases, with 8 bases sitting between them. DNA of the CDR3: TGCAGTGCTAGCGCGGTTACTGGGGCCAACGTCCTGACTTTC. It encodes CSASAVTGANVLTF.

Note on this clonotype: One end of the junction is discordant with germline, which a read error may explain. The chain recombines TRBV7-7 with TRBJ2-5; TRBD1 is a possible D gene (6 bases). This CDR3 comprises 15 residues. Germline-derived CDR1 and CDR2 are SSHAT and FNYEAQ (reference sequence). As DNA, the CDR3 is TGTGCTAGCAGCTCCAGGGGTGGACAACAAGAGACCCAGTACTTC. The encoded protein is CASSSRGGQQETQYF.

This clonotype was observed a few times. V gene TRBV20-1 combines with J gene TRBJ1-1, with 10 bases identical to TRBD1. CDR1 DFQATT and CDR2 SNEGSKA come from the germline V gene (reference sequence). The CDR3 runs to 15 residues. Trimming took 2 bases from V and 4 from J; bases not matched to a gene: 7. CDR3 amino acids: CSARLGDRGGTEAFF. The CDR3 nucleotides are TGCAGTGCTAGATTGGGGGACAGGGGTGGCACTGAAGCTTTCTTT.

This chain links TRBV20-1 with TRBJ2-2; D tentatively reads TRBD1 or TRBD2 (5 bases each). Germline lookup yields CDR1 DFQATT and CDR2 SNEGSKA (reference sequence). Trimming cost V 7 bases and J 3 bases, with 18 bases left between them. This CDR3 contains 15 residues. CDR3 in amino acids: CSVLTGGLDTGELFF. In DNA form, the CDR3 reads TGCAGTGTCCTAACAGGCGGGTTGGACACCGGGGAGCTGTTTTTT.

This clonotype was found many times. The rearrangement uses TRBV20-1 and TRBJ2-7, with TRBD2 matching 14 bases. Losses at the gene ends were 3 bases for V and 4 bases for J; bases not matched to a gene: 5. The germline CDR1 and CDR2 sequences are DFQATT and SNEGSKA (reference sequence). CDR3 length: 15 residues. The CDR3, as DNA: TGCAGTGCTAGGGGGACTAGCGGGAGAGTTTACGAGCAGTACTTC. Its translation is CSARGTSGRVYEQYF.

The chain carries TRBV20-1 and TRBJ2-1; the match to TRBD2 covers 12 bases. Trimming took 7 bases from V and 4 from J; bases not matched to a gene: 8. Germline lookup yields CDR1 DFQATT and CDR2 SNEGSKA (reference sequence). CDR3 size: 15 residues. The CDR3 spells CSGPKGLAGYNEQFF. The CDR3 DNA sequence: TGCAGTGGGCCGAAAGGACTAGCGGGATACAATGAGCAGTTCTTC.

In DNA form, the CDR3 reads TGCAGTGCTAGATCGGCTAGCGAGCTCCAAGAGACCCAGTACTTC. It is translated as CSARSASELQETQYF. This sequence joins TRBV20-1 and TRBJ2-5, with D tentatively TRBD2 (6 bases). V shed 2 bases and J shed 1 base, with 14 bases lying between them. The CDR3 runs to 15 residues. Looked up from germline, CDR1 is DFQATT and CDR2 is SNEGSKA (reference sequence).

In this sample, this clonotype turned up once. The CDR3 nucleotides are TGTGCCAGTAGTCCACTGGGACAGGGGAACACTGAAGCTTTCTTT. It encodes CASSPLGQGNTEAFF. The chain couples TRBV19 to TRBJ1-1; 9 bases align to TRBD1. This CDR3 is 15 amino acids long. Germline CDR1 LNHDA, CDR2 SQIVND (reference sequence). With 5 bases clipped from V and 1 base from J, the junction kept 5 bases outside the gene matches.

V is TRBV6-2 or TRBV6-3 and J is TRBJ2-2; D is unclear. There are 15 residues in the CDR3. Germline V gene sequence: CDR1 MNHEY, CDR2 SVGEGT. Trimming shortened V by 5 bases and J by 1 base, and 11 bases separated the two germline ends. The CDR3 spells CASSPAALNTGELFF. The DNA of the CDR3 is TGTGCCAGCAGTCCCGCCGCGTTGAACACCGGGGAGCTGTTTTTT.

The table lists this clonotype with a few counts. V and J are TRBV9 and TRBJ2-7; D may be TRBD2 (5 bases). The J call could be wrong; TRBJ2-5 is a better fit for the DNA end. CDR1 and CDR2 (germline): SGDLS, YYNGEE. The CDR3 is 13 residues long. Here the CDR3 reads CASSGGRQETQYF. In DNA, the CDR3 is TGTGCCAGCAGCGGAGGGCGGCAAGAGACCCAGTACTTC.

The J gene is TRBJ2-1, the V gene TRBV27; 8 nucleotides line up with TRBD2. The V gene's germline CDR1 is MNHEY and CDR2 SMNVEV (reference sequence). This CDR3 is 12 amino acids long. V shed 2 bases and J 13 bases; nucleotides not matched to a gene: 4. As DNA, the CDR3 is TGTGCCAGCAGTTTAGACGGGGGGGGCCAGTTCTTC. Its protein product is CASSLDGGGQFF.

The table lists this clonotype with a few counts. The CDR3 protein is CASRQQSGRAYNEQFF. The CDR3 nucleotides are TGTGCCAGCAGACAACAAAGCGGGAGGGCCTACAATGAGCAGTTCTTC. The chain employs TRBV12-3 or TRBV12-4 and TRBJ2-1, with 10 nucleotides matching TRBD2. This CDR3 is built from 16 residues. V lost 6 bases and J lost 2; bases outside the gene matches: 7.

J is TRBJ1-5 and V is TRBV20-1; 10 positions match TRBD1. V was pared by 6 bases and J by 3 bases, with 14 bases of the junction left unmatched. The length of the CDR3 is 17 residues. Germline CDR1 and CDR2: DFQATT and SNEGSKA (reference sequence). The CDR3 DNA reads as TGCAGTGCACTAGGGTGGGGGACAGGGGCTTACAATCAGCCCCAGCATTTT. Its protein is CSALGWGTGAYNQPQHF.

The rearrangement links TRBV3-1 to TRBJ2-1; D unclear. There are 13 residues in the CDR3. The V end was cut by 0 bases, the J end by 9 bases, with 9 bases between. Germline V gene lookup returns CDR1 LGHDT and CDR2 YNNKEL (reference sequence). The CDR3 sequence is CASSQDPQAEQFF. DNA for the CDR3: TGTGCCAGCAGCCAAGATCCCCAAGCTGAGCAGTTCTTC.

The rearrangement uses TRBV24-1 and TRBJ2-4; maybe TRBD1 (5 bases). The DNA end favors TRBJ2-7, so the J call may be wrong. The CDR3 has 12 amino acids. Germline V gene data show CDR1 as KGHDR and CDR2 as SFDVKD. CDR3: CATKRTSYEQYF. CDR3 nucleotide sequence: TGTGCCACCAAAAGGACAAGCTACGAGCAGTACTTC.

This clonotype occurred a few times. This chain connects TRBV4-2 to TRBJ2-1; D is ambiguous. Between the trimmed V and J ends, which lost 9 bases and 4 bases, there was a span of 19 bases. Germline V CDR1 and CDR2: LGHNA, YNFKEQ. This CDR3 region has 15 residues. Here the CDR3 DNA reads TGTGCCAGTGGCCCTGTTGAGGTTCGGTACAATGAGCAGTTCTTC. Residues: CASGPVEVRYNEQFF.

This chain links TRBV18 with TRBJ2-1; the match to TRBD1 covers 7 bases. V trimming: 3 bases; J trimming: 9 bases; junction bases outside the gene matches: 5. Looked up from germline, CDR1 is KGHSH and CDR2 is LQKENI. This CDR3 region has 13 residues. The CDR3, as DNA: TGTGCCAGCTCACCGGCAGGGGGTAGTGAGCAGTTCTTC. Translated, it gives CASSPAGGSEQFF.

This clonotype was counted at least ten times. V usage is TRBV7-9 and J usage is TRBJ2-5; D unclear. V dropped 7 bases and J dropped 2 bases, with 5 bases sitting between them. CDR1 SEHNR and CDR2 FQNEAQ come from the germline V gene (reference sequence). This CDR3 comprises 11 residues. This CDR3 reads CASTDQETQYF. The CDR3 region has the DNA TGTGCCAGCACCGATCAAGAGACCCAGTACTTC.

The chain is built from TRBV25-1 and TRBJ2-4; no definite D call. Trimming removed 3 bases from V and 13 bases from J, with 16 bases in between. This CDR3 contains 13 residues. Germline CDR1 MGHDK, CDR2 SYGVNS. This CDR3 reads CASSDATAKVQYF. CDR3 nucleotide sequence: TGTGCCAGCAGTGATGCGACCGCTAAGGTGCAGTACTTC.

This chain connects TRBV28 to TRBJ1-5; possibly TRBD1 for D (6 bases). CDR1 and CDR2 from the germline V gene are MDHEN and SYDVKM. Trimming removed 9 bases from V and 1 base from J, with 13 bases in between. The CDR3 contains 14 residues. Here the CDR3 reads CASNRDNSNQPQHF. The CDR3, as DNA: TGTGCCAGTAACCGGGACAACAGCAATCAGCCCCAGCATTTT.

In this sample, this clonotype turned up a few times. This chain links TRBV10-3 with TRBJ1-2, with D hard to call. The germline V gene encodes CDR1 ENHRY and CDR2 SYGVKD. The CDR3 is made up of 13 amino acids. The V and J ends lost 10 bases and 5 bases respectively, with 17 bases between them. The CDR3: CATGPEGSYGYTF. The CDR3 DNA reads as TGTGCCACAGGCCCCGAAGGATCATATGGCTACACCTTC.

This clonotype was seen only a few times. The chain is built from TRBV10-3 and TRBJ2-5; D could derive from TRBD1 or TRBD2 (5 bases each). Germline V lookup: CDR1 ENHRY, CDR2 SYGVKD. The CDR3 is made up of 13 amino acids. The germline V and J ends were trimmed by 2 bases and 2 bases, with 6 bases remaining between them. DNA for the CDR3: TGTGCCATCAGTGAGGGGACGCAAGAGACCCAGTACTTC. It is translated as CAISEGTQETQYF.

This clonotype has only a few counts. V gene TRBV29-1 combines with J gene TRBJ2-1; TRBD1 matches at 9 bases. CDR1 is SQVTM, CDR2 ANQGSEA, per germline. V gave up 1 base and J gave up 1 base; unmatched junction bases: 2. The CDR3 has 15 residues. CDR3 in DNA: TGCAGCGTTGAAGCCGGGACAGGGTCCTACAATGAGCAGTTCTTC. Protein product: CSVEAGTGSYNEQFF.